Sequencing of this T cell receptor (beta chain) was carried out in a study of CD8 T cells in ankylosing spondylitis. Germline CDR1 and CDR2: SQVTM and ANQGSEA. The V gene lost 5 bases and the J gene lost 5 bases, with 10 bases spanning the gap. The CDR3 sequence is 12 residues long. At least ten counts were recorded for this clonotype. Via MiXCR, TCRdb re-called the 5' RACE reads, giving one row per CDR3 protein. This table holds hundreds of thousands of distinct CDR3 sequences, about 10% found once. The sequenced sample consisted of blood, either unsorted or a sorted T cell fraction (not recorded which). The TCR originated in a male donor with ankylosing spondylitis or in good health (not recorded which). The gene calls are TRBV29-1 and TRBJ1-5; tentative D call: TRBD1 (6 bases). CDR3 sequence reads: CSVRAGDQPQHF. The CDR3 bases are TGCAGCGTTAGGGCAGGGGATCAGCCCCAGCATTTT. The complete variable domain, with remaining parts taken from reference TRBV29-1 and TRBJ1-5, reads SAVISQKPSRDICQRGTSLTIQCQVDSQVTMMFWYRQQPGQSLTLIATANQGSEATYESGFVIDKFPISRPNLTFSTLTVSNMSPEDSSIYLCSVRAGDQPQHFGDGTRLSIL.